These T cell receptor beta chains were read from a single sample in a study of neurological immune-mediated disorders. TCRdb re-analysed the 5' RACE reads in MiXCR, keeping a single row per CDR3 protein. Here the sample spans around 50,000 distinct CDR3 sequences, 25% being singletons. The sample comprised PBMCs. The origin of the receptors is a woman aged 65 to 85 in good health. Both conserved end residues are trimmed from each CDR3.

v_gene	j_gene	CDR3aa
TRBV7-2	TRBJ1-5	ASRPGSSISNQPQH
TRBV4-3	TRBJ2-1	ASSHQAGINEQF
TRBV4-3	TRBJ1-1	ASSQDSGGKAEAF
TRBV2	TRBJ2-7	ASMGTALGEQY
TRBV5-6	TRBJ2-1	ASSLGSYNEQF
TRBV20-1	TRBJ2-7	SAGADSYEQY
TRBV2	TRBJ2-3	ASTLEGLQLTQY
TRBV6-6	TRBJ2-2	ASSAGAARAGELF
TRBV7-2	TRBJ2-4	ASSLGGGRDIQY
TRBV20-1	TRBJ2-4	SANARTSQNIQY
TRBV6-1	TRBJ1-2	ASSGGDSSNYGYT
TRBV28	TRBJ2-7	ASCRWGLRGGEQY
TRBV5-1	TRBJ1-5	ASSLVGGDQPQH
TRBV9	TRBJ2-1	ASSVIAEHNEQF
TRBV20-1	TRBJ2-3	SARGAVRLAGGPTDTQY
TRBV10-3	TRBJ2-5	AISFDPSRTGGETQY
TRBV20-1	TRBJ1-1	SARTGGNTEAF